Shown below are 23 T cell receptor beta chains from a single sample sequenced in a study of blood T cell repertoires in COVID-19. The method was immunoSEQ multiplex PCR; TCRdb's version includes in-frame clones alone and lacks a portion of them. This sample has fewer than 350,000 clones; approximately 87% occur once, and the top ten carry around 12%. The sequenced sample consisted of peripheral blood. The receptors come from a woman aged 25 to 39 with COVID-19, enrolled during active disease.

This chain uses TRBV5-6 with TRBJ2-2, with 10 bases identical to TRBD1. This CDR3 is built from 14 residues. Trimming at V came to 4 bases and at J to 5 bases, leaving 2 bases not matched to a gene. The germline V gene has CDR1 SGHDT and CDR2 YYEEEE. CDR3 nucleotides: TGTGCCAGCAGCAAGGGACAGGGGACCGGGGAGCTGTTTTTT. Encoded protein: CASSKGQGTGELFF.

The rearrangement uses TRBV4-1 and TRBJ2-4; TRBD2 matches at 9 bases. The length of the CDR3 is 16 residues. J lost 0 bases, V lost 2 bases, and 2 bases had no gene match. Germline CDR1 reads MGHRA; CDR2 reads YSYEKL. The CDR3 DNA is TGCGCCAGCAGCCAATTAGCGGGGGCAGCCAAAAACATTCAGTACTTC. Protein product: CASSQLAGAAKNIQYF.

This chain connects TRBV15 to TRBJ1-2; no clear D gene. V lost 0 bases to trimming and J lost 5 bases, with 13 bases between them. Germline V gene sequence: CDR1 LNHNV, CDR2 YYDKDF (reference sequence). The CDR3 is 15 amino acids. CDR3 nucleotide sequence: TGTGCCACCAGCAGAGATCGGGCGGCGGGATATGGCTACACCTTC. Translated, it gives CATSRDRAAGYGYTF.

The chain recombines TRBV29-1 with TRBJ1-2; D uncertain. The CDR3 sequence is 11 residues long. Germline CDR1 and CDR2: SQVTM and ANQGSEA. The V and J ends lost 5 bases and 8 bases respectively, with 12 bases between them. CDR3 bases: TGCAGCGTTCGGGAGGGAGCCGGCTACACCTTC. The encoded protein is CSVREGAGYTF.

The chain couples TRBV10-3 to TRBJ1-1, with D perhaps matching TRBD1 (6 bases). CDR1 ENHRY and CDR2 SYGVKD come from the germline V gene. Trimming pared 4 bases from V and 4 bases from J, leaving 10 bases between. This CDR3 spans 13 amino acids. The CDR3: CAISVLGGTEAFF. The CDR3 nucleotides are TGTGCCATCAGTGTATTAGGGGGCACTGAAGCTTTCTTT.

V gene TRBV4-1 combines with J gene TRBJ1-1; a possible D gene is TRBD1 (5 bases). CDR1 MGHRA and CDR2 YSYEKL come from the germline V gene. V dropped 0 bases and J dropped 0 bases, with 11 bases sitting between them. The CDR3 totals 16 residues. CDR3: CASSQEDSYMNTEAFF. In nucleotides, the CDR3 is TGCGCCAGCAGCCAAGAAGACAGTTACATGAACACTGAAGCTTTCTTT.

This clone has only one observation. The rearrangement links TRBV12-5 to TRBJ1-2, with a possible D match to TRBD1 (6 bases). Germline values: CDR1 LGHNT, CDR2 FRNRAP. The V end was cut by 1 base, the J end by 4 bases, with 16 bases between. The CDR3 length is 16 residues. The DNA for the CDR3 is TGTGCTAGTGGTTTGGGACAGGCCTATGGATCCTATGGCTACACCTTC. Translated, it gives CASGLGQAYGSYGYTF.

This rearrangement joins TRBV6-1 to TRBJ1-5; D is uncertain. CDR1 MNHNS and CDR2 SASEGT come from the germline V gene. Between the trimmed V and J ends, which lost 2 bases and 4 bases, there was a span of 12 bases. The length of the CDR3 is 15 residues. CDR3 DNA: TGTGCCAGCAGTGAACTATCGGGGATTAATCAGCCCCAGCATTTT. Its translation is CASSELSGINQPQHF.

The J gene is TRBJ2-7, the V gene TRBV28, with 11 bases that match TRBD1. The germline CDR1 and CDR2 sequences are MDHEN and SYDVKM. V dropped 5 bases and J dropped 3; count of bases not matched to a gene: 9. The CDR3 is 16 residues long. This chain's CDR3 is CASSIPRTGGRYEQYF. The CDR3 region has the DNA TGTGCCAGCAGTATCCCGCGGACAGGGGGCCGCTACGAGCAGTACTTC.

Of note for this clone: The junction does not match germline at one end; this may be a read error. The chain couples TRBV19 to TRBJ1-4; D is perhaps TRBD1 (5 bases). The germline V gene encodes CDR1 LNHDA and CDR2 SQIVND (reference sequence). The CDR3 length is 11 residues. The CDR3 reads CASRNRIQKAF. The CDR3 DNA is TGTGCCAGTAGGAACAGGATCCAGAAGGCGTTT.

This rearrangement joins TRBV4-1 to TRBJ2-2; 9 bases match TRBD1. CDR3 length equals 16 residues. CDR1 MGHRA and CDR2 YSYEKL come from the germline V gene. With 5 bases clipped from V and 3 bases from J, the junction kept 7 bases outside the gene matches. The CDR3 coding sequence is TGCGCCAGCAGCTCTCGGACAGGGGCGGACACCGGGGAGCTGTTTTTT. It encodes CASSSRTGADTGELFF.

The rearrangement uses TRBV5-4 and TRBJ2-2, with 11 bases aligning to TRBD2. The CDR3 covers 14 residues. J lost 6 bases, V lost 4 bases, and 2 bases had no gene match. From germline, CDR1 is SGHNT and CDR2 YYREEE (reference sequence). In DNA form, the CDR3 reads TGTGCCAGCAGCCAGGGACTAGCGGCCGGGGAGCTGTTTTTT. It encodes CASSQGLAAGELFF.

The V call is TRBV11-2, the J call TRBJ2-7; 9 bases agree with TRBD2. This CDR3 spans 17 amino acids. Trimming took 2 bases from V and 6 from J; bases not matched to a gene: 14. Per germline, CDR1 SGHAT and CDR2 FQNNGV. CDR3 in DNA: TGTGCCAGCAGCTTAACCCCTTTACTGGCGGGGGGGCGCGAGCAGTACTTC. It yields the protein CASSLTPLLAGGREQYF.

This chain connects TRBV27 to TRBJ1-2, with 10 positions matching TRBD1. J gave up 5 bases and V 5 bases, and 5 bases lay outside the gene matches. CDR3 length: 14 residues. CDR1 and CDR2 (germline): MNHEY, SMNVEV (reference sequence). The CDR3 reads CASSEGGQGYGYTF. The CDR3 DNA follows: TGTGCCAGCAGTGAGGGGGGACAGGGGTATGGCTACACCTTC.

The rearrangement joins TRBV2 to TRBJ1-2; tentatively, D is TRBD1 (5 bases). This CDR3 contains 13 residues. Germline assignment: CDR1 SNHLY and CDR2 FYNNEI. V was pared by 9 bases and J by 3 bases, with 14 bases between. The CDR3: CASYSSGYYGYTF. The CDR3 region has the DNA TGTGCCAGTTACAGTTCAGGGTACTATGGCTACACCTTC. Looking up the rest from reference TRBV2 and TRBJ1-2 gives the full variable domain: EPEVTQTPSHQVTQMGQEVILRCVPISNHLYFYWYRQILGQKVEFLVSFYNNEISEKSEIFDDQFSVERPDGSNFTLKIRSTKLEDSAMYFCASYSSGYYGYTFGSGTRLTVV.

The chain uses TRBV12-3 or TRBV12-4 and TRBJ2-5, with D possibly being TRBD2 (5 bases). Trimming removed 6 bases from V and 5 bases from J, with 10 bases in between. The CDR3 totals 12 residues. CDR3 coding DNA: TGTGCCAGCAGGAATACTAGGGAGACCCAGTACTTC. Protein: CASRNTRETQYF.

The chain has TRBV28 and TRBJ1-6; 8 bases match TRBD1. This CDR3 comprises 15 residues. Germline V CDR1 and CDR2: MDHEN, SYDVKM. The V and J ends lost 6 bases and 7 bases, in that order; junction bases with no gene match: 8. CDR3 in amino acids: CASRTQGAGNSPLHF. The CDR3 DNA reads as TGTGCCAGCAGGACCCAGGGGGCTGGGAATTCACCCCTCCACTTT.

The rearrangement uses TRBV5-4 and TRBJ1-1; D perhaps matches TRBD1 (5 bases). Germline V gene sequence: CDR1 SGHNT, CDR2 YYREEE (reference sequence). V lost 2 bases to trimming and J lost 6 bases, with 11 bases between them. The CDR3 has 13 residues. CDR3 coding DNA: TGTGCCAGCAGCTTAAATATAGGGGCTGAAGCTTTCTTT. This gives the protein CASSLNIGAEAFF.

CDR3 sequence: CASSPPSRTTGLNAGAFF. CDR3 nucleotide sequence: TGTGCCAGCAGCCCACCAAGTCGAACGACAGGACTTAACGCGGGAGCTTTCTTT. The chain joins TRBV7-9 to TRBJ1-1, with a possible D match to TRBD1 (6 bases). V dropped 5 bases and J dropped 10 bases, with 32 bases sitting between them. CDR3 length: 18 residues. Germline lookup yields CDR1 SEHNR and CDR2 FQNEAQ (reference sequence).

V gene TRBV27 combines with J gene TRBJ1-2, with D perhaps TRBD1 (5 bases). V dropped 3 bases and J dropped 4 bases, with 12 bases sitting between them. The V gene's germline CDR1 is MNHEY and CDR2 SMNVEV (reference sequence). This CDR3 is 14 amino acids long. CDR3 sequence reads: CASSFKGESYGYTF. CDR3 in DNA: TGTGCCAGCAGTTTCAAAGGGGAAAGCTATGGCTACACCTTC.

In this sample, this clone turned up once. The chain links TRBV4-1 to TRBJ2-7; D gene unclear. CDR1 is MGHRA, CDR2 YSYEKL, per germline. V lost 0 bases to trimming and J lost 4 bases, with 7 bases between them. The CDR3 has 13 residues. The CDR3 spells CASSQDNSYEQYF. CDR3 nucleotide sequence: TGCGCCAGCAGCCAAGATAATAGTTACGAGCAGTACTTC.

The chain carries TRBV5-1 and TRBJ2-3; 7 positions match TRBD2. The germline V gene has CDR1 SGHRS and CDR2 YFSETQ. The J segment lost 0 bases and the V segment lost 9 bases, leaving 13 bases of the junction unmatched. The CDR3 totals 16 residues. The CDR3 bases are TGCGCCACTTCTAGGGGCGGGGGTGCTAGCACAGATACGCAGTATTTT. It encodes CATSRGGGASTDTQYF.

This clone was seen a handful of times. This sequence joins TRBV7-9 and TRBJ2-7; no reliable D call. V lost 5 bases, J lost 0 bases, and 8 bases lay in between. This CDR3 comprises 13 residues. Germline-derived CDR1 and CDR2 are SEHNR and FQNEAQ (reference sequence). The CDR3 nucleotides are TGTGCCAGCAGCCCCAGAAGCTCCTACGAGCAGTACTTC. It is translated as CASSPRSSYEQYF.